The 30 T cell receptor beta chains presented below share a single source sample, sequenced in a study of T cell responses to AZD1222 COVID-19 vaccine. Some clones are missing from TCRdb's copy, which holds only in-frame ones; the method was immunoSEQ multiplex PCR. In the table there are approximately 140,000 clones, under 95% of which are singletons. The sample in question was peripheral blood, obtained on day 0 of AZD1222 vaccination. These receptors came from an adult in good health.

This clone was seen a single time. The rearrangement links TRBV27 to TRBJ2-7; weak D call: TRBD2 (6 bases). Trimming shortened V by 6 bases and J by 0 bases, and 12 bases separated the two germline ends. The CDR3 totals 14 residues. Germline CDR1 and CDR2: MNHEY and SMNVEV (reference sequence). Here the CDR3 DNA reads TGTGCCAGCAGCCGCGGGGCAGACTCCTACGAGCAGTACTTC. Protein product: CASSRGADSYEQYF.

J is TRBJ1-2 and V is TRBV5-1, with D perhaps TRBD1 (5 bases). Trimming left V 4 bases short and J 4 bases short, with 8 bases between. The germline V gene has CDR1 SGHRS and CDR2 YFSETQ. This CDR3 has 12 amino acids. The CDR3 here is CASSTDSYGYTF. DNA of the CDR3: TGCGCCAGCAGCACCGACAGCTATGGCTACACCTTC.

The rearrangement uses TRBV15 and TRBJ1-4; tentatively, D is TRBD1 (5 bases). From germline, CDR1 is LNHNV and CDR2 YYDKDF (reference sequence). The CDR3 loop spans 16 amino acids. V was trimmed by 0 bases and J by 7 bases, leaving 15 bases between them. CDR3 in DNA: TGTGCCACCAGCAGAGATGGGGGACTCGGGGGTGAAAAACTGTTTTTT. It encodes CATSRDGGLGGEKLFF.

The chain is built from TRBV11-2 and TRBJ1-2, with D unclear. The length of the CDR3 is 13 residues. Trimming left V 1 base short and J 4 bases short, with 7 bases between. Germline V gene data show CDR1 as SGHAT and CDR2 as FQNNGV. CDR3 region: CASSLVQSYGYTF. As DNA, the CDR3 is TGTGCCAGCAGCTTAGTGCAGAGCTATGGCTACACCTTC.

The V gene is TRBV11-3, the J gene TRBJ2-7, with 9 bases fitting TRBD2. The CDR3 runs 16 residues. Trimming at V came to 1 base and at J to 5 bases, leaving 9 bases not matched to a gene. CDR1 is SGHNT and CDR2 is YENEEA in the germline V gene. CDR3 coding DNA: TGTGCCAGCAGCTTAGGGGCCAGCGGGAGGAAGGACGAGCAGTACTTC. Residues: CASSLGASGRKDEQYF.

This chain connects TRBV5-1 to TRBJ1-1; D might be TRBD1 (6 bases). The CDR3 has 13 amino acids. CDR1 SGHRS and CDR2 YFSETQ come from the germline V gene. Trimming pared 4 bases from V and 5 bases from J, leaving 12 bases between. CDR3 coding DNA: TGCGCCAGCAGCCCTTCGGGGGCGACTGAAGCTTTCTTT. Protein sequence: CASSPSGATEAFF.

The chain couples TRBV11-1 to TRBJ1-1; tentative D call: TRBD1 (6 bases). This CDR3 is 13 amino acids long. The germline gives CDR1 SGHAT, CDR2 FQDESV (reference sequence). V lost 6 bases and J 4 bases, leaving 12 bases between the germline ends. CDR3 amino acids: CASRVTGFTEAFF. DNA of the CDR3: TGTGCCAGCAGGGTAACAGGGTTCACTGAAGCTTTCTTT.

This chain links TRBV5-1 with TRBJ2-5; 7 bases line up with TRBD1. The length of the CDR3 is 14 residues. V lost 4 bases to trimming and J lost 3 bases; unmatched junction nucleotides: 6. Germline V gene lookup returns CDR1 SGHRS and CDR2 YFSETQ. The CDR3 here is CASSVQGQEETQYF. The CDR3 DNA reads as TGCGCCAGCAGCGTACAAGGACAGGAAGAGACCCAGTACTTC.

CDR3 protein: CASSKEYVRANNNEKLFF. The CDR3 region has the DNA TGTGCCAGCAGCAAAGAATATGTGAGGGCAAACAATAATGAAAAACTGTTTTTT. V usage is TRBV21-1 and J usage is TRBJ1-4. TRBV21-1 is tagged as a pseudogene. There are 18 residues in the CDR3.

The chain recombines TRBV6-2 or TRBV6-3 with TRBJ1-5; D remains unclear. Between the trimmed V and J ends, which lost 0 bases and 4 bases, there was a span of 13 bases. The V gene's germline CDR1 is MNHEY and CDR2 SVGEGT. The CDR3 length is 16 residues. CDR3 nucleotides: TGTGCCAGCAGTTACTCTGCCTGGGTCGGAAATCAGCCCCAGCATTTT. Translated, it gives CASSYSAWVGNQPQHF.

This sequence joins TRBV7-2 and TRBJ1-1; TRBD1 matches 8 bases. Per germline, CDR1 SGHTA and CDR2 FQGNSA. Trimming at V came to 5 bases and at J to 7 bases, leaving 12 bases not matched to a gene. This CDR3 region has 15 residues. CDR3 in DNA: TGTGCCAGCAGCCCCAGGACAGGGTACCTTGGTGAAGCTTTCTTT. Residues: CASSPRTGYLGEAFF.

The count of this clone is one. The chain carries TRBV10-3 and TRBJ2-1; possibly TRBD2 for D (6 bases). Trimming took off 6 bases at V and 16 bases at J, with 19 bases between the two ends. CDR1 ENHRY and CDR2 SYGVKD come from the germline V gene. This CDR3 is 12 amino acids long. CDR3 sequence reads: CAIRSGTGDEFF. The CDR3 DNA follows: TGTGCCATCAGATCCGGGACTGGGGATGAATTCTTC.

Concerning this clone: The junction shows a germline mismatch at one end, possibly a read error. This chain uses TRBV5-1 with TRBJ2-7; 10 bases are shared with TRBD2. This CDR3 has 15 residues. Germline lookup yields CDR1 SGHRS and CDR2 YFSETQ. The CDR3 is CARSGGGDGGYEQYF. The CDR3 coding sequence is TGCGCCCGCAGCGGGGGGGGCGATGGGGGCTACGAGCAGTACTTC.

The chain combines TRBV5-1 with TRBJ2-2, with D tentatively TRBD1 (6 bases). Germline CDR1 is SGHRS and CDR2 is YFSETQ. CDR3 size: 14 residues. V was shortened by 4 bases and J by 5 bases, with 12 bases between the two germline ends. This CDR3 is CASSTGHSTGELFF. The CDR3 DNA sequence: TGCGCCAGCAGCACGGGACACTCTACCGGGGAGCTGTTTTTT.

This clone came up a few times. This chain uses TRBV7-9 with TRBJ2-5; no firm D call. V lost 1 base to trimming and J lost 5 bases, with 11 bases between them. This CDR3 is 14 amino acids long. Germline values: CDR1 SEHNR, CDR2 FQNEAQ (reference sequence). The CDR3 region has the DNA TGTGCCAGCAGCTTAGAACAAGGGCAGGAGACCCAGTACTTC. This codes for CASSLEQGQETQYF.

The V and J genes are TRBV4-1 and TRBJ2-1; no reliable D call. CDR1 is MGHRA and CDR2 is YSYEKL in the germline V gene. V was cut by 0 bases and J by 7 bases, with 10 bases left in between. The CDR3 covers 14 residues. CDR3 residues: CASSQDPRINEQFF. CDR3 sequence (DNA): TGCGCCAGCAGCCAAGATCCGCGGATTAATGAGCAGTTCTTC.

V gene TRBV5-6 combines with J gene TRBJ1-2; D ambiguous. V lost 1 base and J 0 bases, leaving 10 bases between the germline ends. CDR1 and CDR2 (germline): SGHDT, YYEEEE. The CDR3 runs to 15 residues. CDR3 residues: CASSLWSAPNYGYTF. CDR3 sequence (DNA): TGTGCCAGCAGCTTGTGGTCAGCTCCTAACTATGGCTACACCTTC.

The DNA of the CDR3 is TGTGCCAGTAGTATAGGGTCAGGTGGAGAAAAACTGTTTTTT. The encoded protein is CASSIGSGGEKLFF. The rearrangement uses TRBV19 and TRBJ1-4; D ambiguous. V lost 1 base and J lost 8, with 11 bases in between. The CDR3 runs to 14 residues. Germline CDR1 LNHDA, CDR2 SQIVND (reference sequence).

This CDR3 reads CASSSSGTSGNEQYF. The CDR3 DNA follows: TGTGCCAGCAGCTCATCCGGGACTAGCGGGAACGAGCAGTACTTC. The V and J genes are TRBV7-3 and TRBJ2-7; TRBD2 agrees at 13 bases. V was clipped by 4 bases and J by 5 bases; unmatched bases: 5. The length of the CDR3 is 15 residues. Per the germline V gene, CDR1 is SGHTA and CDR2 is FQGTGA.

This clone was recorded only once. V usage is TRBV28 and J usage is TRBJ2-1, with 7 positions matching TRBD1. V shed 6 bases and J 8 bases; nucleotides not matched to a gene: 16. The CDR3 loop spans 16 amino acids. The V gene's germline CDR1 is MDHEN and CDR2 SYDVKM. The CDR3 loop is CASRQYRGHIGDEQFF. The CDR3 region has the DNA TGTGCCAGCAGGCAGTATAGGGGGCATATAGGCGATGAGCAGTTCTTC.

The chain combines TRBV27 with TRBJ2-5; the D is unclear. Germline CDR1 reads MNHEY; CDR2 reads SMNVEV (reference sequence). There are 15 residues in the CDR3. V lost 5 bases to trimming and J lost 0 bases, with 13 bases between them. CDR3 nucleotides: TGTGCCAGCAGTATAAGACATCAGTACCAAGAGACCCAGTACTTC. Protein: CASSIRHQYQETQYF.

This chain uses TRBV5-4 with TRBJ1-1; TRBD1 agrees at 9 bases. After removal of 5 bases from V and 5 bases from J, the junction contained 10 bases not matched to a gene. There are 15 residues in the CDR3. Germline lookup yields CDR1 SGHNT and CDR2 YYREEE (reference sequence). CDR3 nucleotides: TGTGCCAGCAGATTACCGGGACAGGGTGTTACTGAAGCTTTCTTT. This codes for CASRLPGQGVTEAFF.

The chain combines TRBV6-5 with TRBJ2-7; 10 positions agree with TRBD1. V lost 8 bases, J lost 6 bases, and 7 bases stayed unmatched. The CDR3 is 13 residues long. Germline V gives CDR1 MNHEY, CDR2 SVGAGI. CDR3 in amino acids: CASGRDRGSEQYF. The DNA of the CDR3 is TGTGCCAGCGGACGGGACAGGGGAAGCGAGCAGTACTTC.

The rearrangement joins TRBV5-1 to TRBJ2-5, with D possibly being TRBD2 (5 bases). This CDR3 is built from 14 residues. The germline V gene has CDR1 SGHRS and CDR2 YFSETQ. V was clipped by 0 bases and J by 3 bases, with 9 bases between them. The CDR3 DNA follows: TGCGCCAGCAGCTTGGGCCTCGGGGAAGAGACCCAGTACTTC. This translates into CASSLGLGEETQYF.

The chain has TRBV7-9 and TRBJ1-2; D uncertain. Germline CDR1 is SEHNR and CDR2 is FQNEAQ (reference sequence). This CDR3 has 11 residues. V lost 4 bases and J 8 bases, leaving 8 bases between the germline ends. The CDR3 loop is CASSSNQGYTF. For the CDR3, the DNA is TGTGCCAGCAGCTCAAATCAGGGCTACACCTTC.

The chain employs TRBV6-2 or TRBV6-3 and TRBJ2-7; a weak D match, TRBD1 (5 bases). The germline gives CDR1 MNHEY, CDR2 SVGEGT. The CDR3 is 16 residues long. V was pared by 2 bases and J by 3 bases, with 17 bases between. CDR3 sequence reads: CASSYGGHSTGYEQYF. The CDR3, as DNA: TGTGCCAGCAGTTACGGCGGACATTCAACGGGCTACGAGCAGTACTTC.

The V and J genes are TRBV7-8 and TRBJ1-1; 8 bases line up with TRBD1. With V trimmed by 6 bases and J by 4 bases, 4 bases remained unmatched. The CDR3 is 13 amino acids. The V gene's germline CDR1 is SGHVS and CDR2 FQNEAQ. The CDR3, as DNA: TGTGCCAGCAGGCTCCAGGGGGCCACTGAAGCTTTCTTT. Translation gives CASRLQGATEAFF.

The rearrangement links TRBV28 to TRBJ2-5, with no clear D. V was shortened by 6 bases and J by 5 bases, with 19 bases between the two germline ends. This CDR3 comprises 15 residues. CDR1 and CDR2 from the germline V gene are MDHEN and SYDVKM. The CDR3 DNA is TGTGCCAGCAGCATGACACCGGGCACCGGGGAGACCCAGTACTTC. Translation gives CASSMTPGTGETQYF.

The chain links TRBV5-1 to TRBJ2-2, with D possibly matching TRBD1 (6 bases). V shed 1 base and J shed 1 base, with 11 bases lying between them. Germline V CDR1 and CDR2: SGHRS, YFSETQ. The CDR3 loop spans 16 amino acids. For the CDR3, the DNA is TGCGCCAGCAGCTTGTTAGGGACACGGAACACCGGGGAGCTGTTTTTT. This encodes CASSLLGTRNTGELFF.

The J gene is TRBJ2-1, the V gene TRBV6-4; D is ambiguous. Trimming removed 0 bases from V and 5 bases from J, with 5 bases in between. This CDR3 has 13 amino acids. Germline V gene data show CDR1 as MRHNA and CDR2 as SNTAGT. CDR3 sequence (DNA): TGTGCCAGCAGTGACTCGTCCAACAATGAGCAGTTCTTC. Translated, it gives CASSDSSNNEQFF.